These 32 T cell receptor beta chains originate from one sample sequenced in a study of blood T cells in healthy people across ages. A second PCR of roughly 7 to 11 cycles used a sample-barcoded 5' primer and a J-beta primer mix. From the 5' RACE reads, TCRdb called clonotypes with MiXCR, one entry per CDR3 protein. The table lists about 680,000 distinct CDR3 sequences, 45% to 50% of them singletons. Sequenced input: blood. The receptors stem from a woman aged 60-75 years in good health.

Notes on this clonotype: A read error may explain this, as a much larger clone is one base away. The chain carries TRBV7-2 and TRBJ2-5; TRBD2 aligns across 7 bases. The J segment lost 11 bases and the V segment lost 2 bases, leaving 11 bases of the junction unmatched. CDR1 is SGHTA and CDR2 is FQGNSA in the germline V gene. The CDR3 extends over 14 amino acids. CDR3 bases: TGTGCCAGCAGCTTATTCGGGAGGACTGATGAGCAGTACTTC. It specifies CASSLFGRTDEQYF. Using reference TRBV7-2 and TRBJ2-5 for the parts outside the CDR3, the full variable domain is GAGVSQSPSNKVTEKGKDVELRCDPISGHTALYWYRQSLGQGLEFLIYFQGNSAPDKSGLPSDRFSAERTGGSVSTLTIQRTQQEDSAVYLCASSLFGRTDEQYFGPGTRLLVL.

V usage is TRBV27 and J usage is TRBJ2-6, with TRBD2 as a possible D gene (5 bases). Germline loops: CDR1 MNHEY, CDR2 SMNVEV (reference sequence). The CDR3 sequence is 16 residues long. V was trimmed by 2 bases and J by 0 bases, leaving 8 bases between them. This CDR3 reads CASSLSRGSGANVLTF. The CDR3 DNA reads as TGTGCCAGCAGTTTAAGTCGGGGCTCTGGGGCCAACGTCCTGACTTTC.

The DNA for the CDR3 is TGCAGAGTCACCAAGGGGGTGGGCACTGAAGCTTTCTTT. Its translation is CRVTKGVGTEAFF. The chain employs TRBV20-1 and TRBJ1-1; possibly TRBD1 for D (6 bases). This CDR3 spans 13 amino acids. In germline, CDR1 is DFQATT, CDR2 SNEGSKA (reference sequence).

Only a few counts were recorded for this clonotype. This chain uses TRBV10-3 with TRBJ1-6; D is unclear. The CDR3 is made up of 14 amino acids. The germline gives CDR1 ENHRY, CDR2 SYGVKD. V was cut by 3 bases and J by 9 bases, with 12 bases left in between. The CDR3, as DNA: TGTGCCATCAGTGACCTCAGGCCCAGTTCACCCCTCCACTTT. Encoded protein: CAISDLRPSSPLHF.

This clonotype was recorded a few times. The chain carries TRBV20-1 and TRBJ1-2, with a weak D call TRBD1 (6 bases). Germline-derived CDR1 and CDR2 are DFQATT and SNEGSKA (reference sequence). The CDR3 loop spans 15 amino acids. Deletions cut 3 bases from V and 2 bases from J, with 16 bases between. The DNA for the CDR3 is TGCAGTGCTAGTAGGGCAGGGGACCTCAACTATGGCTACACCTTC. It codes for CSASRAGDLNYGYTF.

This clonotype was observed a few times. The DNA of the CDR3 is TGCAGTGCTAGAAAATACCCGGGACAGCGAAACTATGGCTACACCTTC. This translates into CSARKYPGQRNYGYTF. The rearrangement uses TRBV20-1 and TRBJ1-2, with 7 nucleotides matching TRBD1. J was trimmed by 2 bases and V by 2 bases; bases with no gene match: 11. Germline loops: CDR1 DFQATT, CDR2 SNEGSKA (reference sequence). The CDR3 is made up of 16 amino acids.

The chain carries TRBV20-1 and TRBJ2-5; D call uncertain. The CDR3 consists of 14 residues. The germline CDR1 and CDR2 sequences are DFQATT and SNEGSKA (reference sequence). Trimming removed 0 bases from V and 1 base from J, with 9 bases in between. The CDR3 sequence: CSARDWSVQETQYF. CDR3 DNA sequence: TGCAGTGCTAGAGATTGGTCAGTCCAAGAGACCCAGTACTTC.

The CDR3 coding sequence is TGCGCCAGCAGCTTGACTAGCGGGAAGGTCAATGAGCAGTTCTTC. It is translated as CASSLTSGKVNEQFF. The V call is TRBV5-1, the J call TRBJ2-1; 10 positions match TRBD2. The CDR3 is made up of 15 amino acids. Losses at the gene ends were 1 base for V and 6 bases for J; bases not matched to a gene: 4. Germline values: CDR1 SGHRS, CDR2 YFSETQ.

This clonotype was seen repeatedly, ten times or more. The rearrangement uses TRBV5-1 and TRBJ2-7; TRBD2 agrees at 11 bases. Germline values: CDR1 SGHRS, CDR2 YFSETQ. CDR3 length: 18 residues. V lost 0 bases to trimming and J lost 2 bases; unmatched junction nucleotides: 10. The CDR3: CASSLGASGRQLTYEQYF. CDR3 coding DNA: TGCGCCAGCAGCTTGGGGGCTAGCGGGAGGCAGCTAACCTACGAGCAGTACTTC.

V usage is TRBV6-5 and J usage is TRBJ1-1; the D gene is possibly TRBD1 (5 bases). This CDR3 region has 16 residues. Trimming removed 2 bases from V and 0 bases from J, with 13 bases in between. CDR1 MNHEY and CDR2 SVGAGI come from the germline V gene. The CDR3 loop is CASSYGQLAMNTEAFF. DNA for the CDR3: TGTGCCAGCAGTTACGGACAACTAGCCATGAACACTGAAGCTTTCTTT.

This clonotype was observed a few times. The chain joins TRBV11-2 to TRBJ2-3; D is undetermined. The germline gives CDR1 SGHAT, CDR2 FQNNGV. The CDR3 is 14 residues long. The ends were cut back, 1 base at V and 4 bases at J, with 9 bases in the middle. The CDR3 is CASSLVWLSDTQYF. The CDR3 coding sequence is TGTGCCAGCAGCTTAGTTTGGTTGTCAGATACGCAGTATTTT.

This clonotype was found a few times. This rearrangement joins TRBV15 to TRBJ2-1, with TRBD2 identical over 12 bases. This CDR3 is built from 15 residues. The germline V gene encodes CDR1 LNHNV and CDR2 YYDKDF (reference sequence). V shed 3 bases and J 4 bases; nucleotides not matched to a gene: 1. The CDR3 protein is CATSSGTSGYNEQFF. CDR3 nucleotides: TGTGCCACCAGCAGTGGGACTAGCGGGTACAATGAGCAGTTCTTC.

This clonotype was seen more than once but under ten times. V is TRBV27 and J is TRBJ1-2; 9 bases are shared with TRBD1. Trimming removed 0 bases from V and 5 bases from J; junction bases left unmatched: 4. Germline values: CDR1 MNHEY, CDR2 SMNVEV (reference sequence). The CDR3 contains 15 residues. CDR3 DNA sequence: TGTGCCAGCAGTTTATCGTTGGGACAGGGTTATGGCTACACCTTC. Translation: CASSLSLGQGYGYTF.

This clonotype was counted a few times. The rearrangement uses TRBV10-3 and TRBJ1-1, with D unclear. From germline, CDR1 is ENHRY and CDR2 SYGVKD. The CDR3 runs to 13 residues. V dropped 4 bases and J dropped 5 bases, with 11 bases sitting between them. Here the CDR3 reads CAISGRMGTEAFF. The CDR3 DNA reads as TGTGCCATCAGTGGCAGGATGGGGACTGAAGCTTTCTTT.

This clonotype was counted a few times. The genes are TRBV5-1 and TRBJ2-5, with a weak D call TRBD1 (6 bases). Germline V gives CDR1 SGHRS, CDR2 YFSETQ. CDR3 length: 16 residues. The V gene lost 3 bases and the J gene lost 5 bases, with 20 bases spanning the gap. The CDR3 is CASSYPTGPSRETQYF. The CDR3 region has the DNA TGCGCCAGCAGCTACCCGACAGGACCTTCCAGGGAGACCCAGTACTTC. The whole variable domain, filled in from reference TRBV5-1 and TRBJ2-5, reads KAGVTQTPRYLIKTRGQQVTLSCSPISGHRSVSWYQQTPGQGLQFLFEYFSETQRNKGNFPGRFSGRQFSNSRSEMNVSTLELGDSALYLCASSYPTGPSRETQYFGPGTRLLVL.

This chain joins TRBV4-2 and TRBJ2-5; perhaps TRBD2 as D (6 bases). The end of the DNA is better explained by TRBJ2-7, so the J call may be wrong. The CDR3 is made up of 15 amino acids. CDR1 LGHNA and CDR2 YNFKEQ come from the germline V gene. Here the CDR3 reads CASSRSETSPYEQYF. The CDR3 DNA is TGTGCCAGCAGCCGATCGGAGACTAGTCCCTACGAGCAGTACTTC.

V is TRBV5-1 and J is TRBJ2-3; 10 bases agree with TRBD2. The CDR3 is 19 residues long. The germline gives CDR1 SGHRS, CDR2 YFSETQ. J lost 2 bases, V lost 2 bases, and 14 bases had no gene match. Here the CDR3 reads CASSFSGLAGDPPTDTQYF. CDR3 DNA: TGCGCCAGCAGCTTTAGCGGCCTAGCGGGAGACCCTCCCACAGATACGCAGTATTTT.

This clonotype was detected ten times or more. The rearrangement links TRBV9 to TRBJ2-4; maybe TRBD2 (6 bases). V lost 0 bases, J lost 5 bases, and 15 bases lay in between. Germline V gene data show CDR1 as SGDLS and CDR2 as YYNGEE. This CDR3 region has 16 residues. CDR3 in DNA: TGTGCCAGCAGCGTAGGTGGGACCGGGGGTCAAAACATTCAGTACTTC. Protein: CASSVGGTGGQNIQYF.

The V and J genes are TRBV6-5 and TRBJ2-5; no clear D gene. Germline V gene data show CDR1 as MNHEY and CDR2 as SVGAGI. CDR3 length: 16 residues. Trimming took off 7 bases at V and 5 bases at J, with 23 bases between the two ends. The CDR3 DNA is TGTGCCAGCACCCCGAAAGTCAGGCCCGGCAGGGAGACCCAGTACTTC. Encoded protein: CASTPKVRPGRETQYF.

The genes are TRBV20-1 and TRBJ1-2; D gene uncertain. V lost 1 base to trimming and J lost 2 bases, with 14 bases between them. Germline V CDR1 and CDR2: DFQATT, SNEGSKA (reference sequence). The CDR3 runs to 15 residues. The CDR3 sequence: CSARAPRSENYGYTF. DNA of the CDR3: TGCAGTGCTAGAGCCCCGCGATCGGAAAACTATGGCTACACCTTC.

This clonotype was detected a few times. This rearrangement joins TRBV29-1 to TRBJ2-1; D perhaps matches TRBD2 (5 bases). CDR3 size: 16 residues. Between the trimmed V and J ends, which lost 6 bases and 5 bases, there was a span of 23 bases. CDR1 SQVTM and CDR2 ANQGSEA come from the germline V gene. CDR3 sequence (DNA): TGCAGCGTCAACGGTCCTAGCATCGCGAAGAACAATGAGCAGTTCTTC. Protein sequence: CSVNGPSIAKNNEQFF.

The chain carries TRBV29-1 and TRBJ1-5, with a weak D call TRBD1 (5 bases). The V end was cut by 4 bases, the J end by 5 bases, with 12 bases between. The germline V gene encodes CDR1 SQVTM and CDR2 ANQGSEA. The CDR3 has 13 residues. The CDR3 loop reads CSVGGMGDQPQHF. DNA for the CDR3: TGCAGCGTTGGGGGGATGGGCGATCAGCCCCAGCATTTT.

The chain recombines TRBV7-2 with TRBJ1-2; weak D call: TRBD1 (5 bases). Trimming removed 5 bases from V and 2 bases from J, with 15 bases in between. Germline CDR1 SGHTA, CDR2 FQGNSA. The CDR3 spans 15 residues. CDR3 DNA: TGTGCCAGCAGCGGCCGGACAAGCTTCAACTATGGCTACACCTTC. Translating gives CASSGRTSFNYGYTF. Combining the CDR3 with reference TRBV7-2 and TRBJ1-2 gives the whole variable domain GAGVSQSPSNKVTEKGKDVELRCDPISGHTALYWYRQSLGQGLEFLIYFQGNSAPDKSGLPSDRFSAERTGGSVSTLTIQRTQQEDSAVYLCASSGRTSFNYGYTFGSGTRLTVV.

This clonotype was detected only a few times. V usage is TRBV4-1 and J usage is TRBJ2-7, with D tentatively TRBD1 (5 bases). The V gene's germline CDR1 is MGHRA and CDR2 YSYEKL. The germline V and J ends were trimmed by 1 base and 2 bases, with 15 bases remaining between them. The length of the CDR3 is 16 residues. The CDR3 region is CASSQGGPFDPYEQYF. The CDR3 bases are TGCGCCAGCAGCCAAGGGGGCCCATTCGACCCCTACGAGCAGTACTTC.

The rearrangement links TRBV29-1 to TRBJ2-3; the match to TRBD2 covers 7 bases. J gave up 0 bases and V 7 bases, and 7 bases lay outside the gene matches. The CDR3 contains 14 residues. Germline V lookup: CDR1 SQVTM, CDR2 ANQGSEA. CDR3 residues: CSAAGEGSTDTQYF. The CDR3 DNA follows: TGCAGCGCTGCGGGAGAGGGAAGCACAGATACGCAGTATTTT.

This sequence joins TRBV20-1 and TRBJ2-4; 7 nucleotides line up with TRBD2. The CDR3 covers 13 residues. Looked up from germline, CDR1 is DFQATT and CDR2 is SNEGSKA (reference sequence). Trimming at V came to 4 bases and at J to 5 bases, leaving 5 bases not matched to a gene. The DNA of the CDR3 is TGCAGTGCTACCCGGGACTATCAAAACATTCAGTACTTC. It codes for CSATRDYQNIQYF.

This clonotype was detected a few times. This chain links TRBV20-1 with TRBJ2-1; TRBD1 is a possible D gene (6 bases). This CDR3 region has 16 residues. Between the trimmed V and J ends, which lost 4 bases and 0 bases, there was a span of 16 bases. CDR1 and CDR2 from the germline V gene are DFQATT and SNEGSKA (reference sequence). The DNA of the CDR3 is TGCAGTGCTACCTCTCAGGGGTTCGGCTCCTACAATGAGCAGTTCTTC. Translation gives CSATSQGFGSYNEQFF.

The CDR3 nucleotides read TGCGCCAGCAGCTTGGGCCCCGGGCAGCGAACCAACTCCTACGAGCAGTACTTC. It is translated as CASSLGPGQRTNSYEQYF. The chain is built from TRBV5-1 and TRBJ2-7, with D unresolved. CDR1 and CDR2 (germline): SGHRS, YFSETQ. This CDR3 spans 18 amino acids. Trimming took 0 bases from V and 0 from J, leaving 19 bases between them. The full variable domain, rest sourced from reference TRBV5-1 and TRBJ2-7, is KAGVTQTPRYLIKTRGQQVTLSCSPISGHRSVSWYQQTPGQGLQFLFEYFSETQRNKGNFPGRFSGRQFSNSRSEMNVSTLELGDSALYLCASSLGPGQRTNSYEQYFGPGTRLTVT.

The chain uses TRBV28 and TRBJ2-7; 7 bases are a match to TRBD2. The CDR3 length is 16 residues. V shed 5 bases, J shed 0 bases, and the junction held 10 bases outside the gene matches. Germline values: CDR1 MDHEN, CDR2 SYDVKM. CDR3: CASSVPAGAISYEQYF. CDR3 DNA: TGTGCCAGCAGTGTTCCTGCGGGAGCGATCTCCTACGAGCAGTACTTC.

V gene TRBV20-1 combines with J gene TRBJ2-1; 8 bases are shared with TRBD2. Germline values: CDR1 DFQATT, CDR2 SNEGSKA (reference sequence). V was pared by 4 bases and J by 5 bases, with 7 bases of the junction left unmatched. The CDR3 has 14 amino acids. The CDR3 sequence is CSATSGSVDNEQFF. CDR3 in DNA: TGCAGTGCTACAAGCGGGAGCGTCGACAATGAGCAGTTCTTC.

The chain combines TRBV6-6 with TRBJ2-7, with 12 bases lining up with TRBD2. Trimming removed 2 bases from V and 4 bases from J; junction bases left unmatched: 6. Per germline, CDR1 MNHNY and CDR2 SVGAGI (reference sequence). The CDR3 spans 16 residues. CDR3 residues: CASSYRLAGDGYEQYF. The CDR3, as DNA: TGTGCCAGCAGTTACCGACTAGCGGGAGACGGGTACGAGCAGTACTTC.

This chain joins TRBV3-1 and TRBJ2-7; D remains ambiguous. With 0 bases removed from V and 2 bases from J, the gap between germline ends came to 11 bases. The CDR3 is 15 amino acids. Germline assignment: CDR1 LGHDT and CDR2 YNNKEL (reference sequence). The CDR3, as DNA: TGTGCCAGCAGCCAAGATTCCCGCGGAACCTACGAGCAGTACTTC. It codes for CASSQDSRGTYEQYF.